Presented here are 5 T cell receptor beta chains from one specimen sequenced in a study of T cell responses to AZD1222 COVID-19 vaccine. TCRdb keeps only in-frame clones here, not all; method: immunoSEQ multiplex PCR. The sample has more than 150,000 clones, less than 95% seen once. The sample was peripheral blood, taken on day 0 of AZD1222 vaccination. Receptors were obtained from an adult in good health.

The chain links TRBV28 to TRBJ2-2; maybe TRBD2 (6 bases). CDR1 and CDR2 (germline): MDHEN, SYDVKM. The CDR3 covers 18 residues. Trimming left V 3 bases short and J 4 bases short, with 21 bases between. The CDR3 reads CASSLVPWGSGATGELFF. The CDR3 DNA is TGTGCCAGCAGTTTGGTCCCCTGGGGTAGCGGAGCCACCGGGGAGCTGTTTTTT.

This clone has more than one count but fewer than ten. CDR3: CASSPTGSGTYEQYF. The CDR3, as DNA: TGTGCCAGCAGCCCGACAGGTAGCGGGACCTACGAGCAGTACTTC. This chain uses TRBV3-1 (or the pseudogene TRBV3-2) with TRBJ2-7; 8 nucleotides align to TRBD2. The CDR3 spans 15 residues. The germline CDR1 and CDR2 sequences are LGHDT and YNNKEL (reference sequence). V trimming: 4 bases; J trimming: 2 bases; junction bases outside the gene matches: 7.

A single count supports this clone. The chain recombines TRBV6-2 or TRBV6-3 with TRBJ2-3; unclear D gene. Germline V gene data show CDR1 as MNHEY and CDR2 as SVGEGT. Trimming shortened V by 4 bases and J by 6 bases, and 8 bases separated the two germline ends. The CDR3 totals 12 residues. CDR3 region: CASSSVVDTQYF. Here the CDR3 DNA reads TGTGCCAGCAGTTCCGTCGTCGATACGCAGTATTTT.

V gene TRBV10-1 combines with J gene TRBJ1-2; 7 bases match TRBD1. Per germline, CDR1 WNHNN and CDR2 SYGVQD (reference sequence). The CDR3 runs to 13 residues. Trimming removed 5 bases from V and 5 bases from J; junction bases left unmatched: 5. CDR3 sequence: CASSPGQTYGYTF. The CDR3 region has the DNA TGCGCCAGCAGTCCGGGACAGACTTATGGCTACACCTTC.

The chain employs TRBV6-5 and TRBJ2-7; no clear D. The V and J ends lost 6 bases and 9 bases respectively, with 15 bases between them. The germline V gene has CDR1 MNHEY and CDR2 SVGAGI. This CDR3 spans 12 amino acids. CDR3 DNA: TGTGCCAGCAGAATAAAGGGAACGGGGCAGTACTTC. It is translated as CASRIKGTGQYF.